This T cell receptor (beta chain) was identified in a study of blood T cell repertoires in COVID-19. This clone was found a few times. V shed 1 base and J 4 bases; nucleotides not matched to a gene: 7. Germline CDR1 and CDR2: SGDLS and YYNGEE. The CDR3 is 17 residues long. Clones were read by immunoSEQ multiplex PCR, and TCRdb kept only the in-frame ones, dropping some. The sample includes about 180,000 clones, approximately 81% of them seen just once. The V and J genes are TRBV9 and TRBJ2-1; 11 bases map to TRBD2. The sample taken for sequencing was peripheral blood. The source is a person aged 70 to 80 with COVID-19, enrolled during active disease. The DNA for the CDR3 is TGTGCCAGCAGCGTATTAGCGGGAGGGCCGAAATACAATGAGCAGTTCTTC. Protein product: CASSVLAGGPKYNEQFF.